The 22 T cell receptor beta chains listed next were all sequenced from one sample in a study of blood T cells in healthy people across ages. The second PCR ran 7 to 11 cycles with a sample-barcoded 5' primer and J-beta primers. TCRdb redid the calling of the 5' RACE reads with MiXCR, one entry per CDR3 protein. The sample shows 700,000 or so distinct CDR3 sequences, approximately 40% of them seen only once. The sample consisted of blood. These receptors were taken from a man older than 75 in good health.

This clonotype has just a few counts. This chain uses TRBV7-3 with TRBJ2-3, with no clear D. Trimming removed 0 bases from V and 0 bases from J, with 13 bases in between. This CDR3 has 17 amino acids. Germline assignment: CDR1 SGHTA and CDR2 FQGTGA. The DNA of the CDR3 is TGTGCCAGCAGCTTAACGGGTAACAAGGGAAGCACAGATACGCAGTATTTT. It encodes CASSLTGNKGSTDTQYF.

Points on this clonotype: Germline and junction disagree at one end, which may indicate a read error. The chain links TRBV20-1 to TRBJ2-3; D is unclear. CDR1 is DFQATT, CDR2 SNEGSKA, per germline (reference sequence). This CDR3 region has 13 residues. DNA of the CDR3: TGCAGTGCCTCCCCGATGAACACAGATACGCTGTATTTT. It is translated as CSASPMNTDTLYF.

The chain joins TRBV29-1 to TRBJ2-1; D uncertain. Trimming pared 4 bases from V and 6 bases from J, leaving 10 bases between. The CDR3 sequence is 12 residues long. The germline V gene encodes CDR1 SQVTM and CDR2 ANQGSEA. The CDR3 DNA follows: TGCAGCGTTGGAGGCCAGCCCAATGAGCAGTTCTTC. Protein sequence: CSVGGQPNEQFF.

This clonotype was seen repeatedly, ten times or more. CDR3 sequence (DNA): TGTGCCAGCAGCCTGCTTTTGCGGACAGGGGGCGTTAGTGGCAATCAGCCCCAGCATTTT. Protein: CASSLLLRTGGVSGNQPQHF. The chain couples TRBV12-3 or TRBV12-4 to TRBJ1-5; 11 bases agree with TRBD1. This CDR3 comprises 20 residues. Trimming removed 6 bases from V and 2 bases from J; junction bases left unmatched: 18.

The V gene is TRBV6-2 or TRBV6-3, the J gene TRBJ2-5; TRBD2 aligns across 7 bases. The CDR3 has 14 amino acids. From germline, CDR1 is MNHEY and CDR2 SVGEGT. With 7 bases clipped from V and 2 bases from J, the junction kept 7 bases outside the gene matches. Here the CDR3 DNA reads TGTGCCAGCAACGTGGGGGGGAGTCAAGAGACCCAGTACTTC. Protein: CASNVGGSQETQYF.

This clonotype was counted a few times. The chain carries TRBV6-2 or TRBV6-3 and TRBJ2-4; 8 bases are shared with TRBD1. TRBJ2-7 explains the end of the DNA better; the J call may be wrong. The CDR3 extends over 16 amino acids. CDR1 MNHEY and CDR2 SVGEGT come from the germline V gene. In DNA, the CDR3 is TGTGCCAGCCTCCCCCAGGACAGGGTAACCCAGAACGAGCAGTACTTC. Its protein product is CASLPQDRVTQNEQYF.

The J gene is TRBJ2-7, the V gene TRBV7-3, with TRBD2 matching over 8 bases. This CDR3 has 16 amino acids. Germline V CDR1 and CDR2: SGHTA, FQGTGA. J lost 7 bases, V lost 5 bases, and 16 bases had no gene match. CDR3 sequence (DNA): TGTGCCAGCAGCCTAGGCACTAGCGGTACTCACAATGAGCAGTACTTC. Its translation: CASSLGTSGTHNEQYF.

The chain joins TRBV20-1 to TRBJ2-7; tentatively, D is TRBD1 or TRBD2 (5 bases each). The CDR3 extends over 15 amino acids. CDR1 and CDR2 (germline): DFQATT, SNEGSKA (reference sequence). Trimming left V 0 bases short and J 2 bases short, with 14 bases between. This CDR3 reads CSAREPLQGPYEQYF. CDR3 nucleotides: TGCAGTGCTAGAGAACCCCTCCAGGGACCCTACGAGCAGTACTTC.

The chain uses TRBV18 and TRBJ2-5, with 7 nucleotides matching TRBD2. Matching the DNA end better, TRBJ2-7 makes the J call doubtful. CDR1 is KGHSH and CDR2 is LQKENI in the germline V gene. There are 13 residues in the CDR3. The DNA of the CDR3 is TGTGCCAGCTCTGCCAGCGGGGCCTACGAGCAGTACTTC. This gives the protein CASSASGAYEQYF.

This clonotype was seen more than once but under ten times. The chain links TRBV5-1 to TRBJ2-1; TRBD1 is a possible D gene (6 bases). The CDR3 loop spans 13 amino acids. The ends were cut back, 6 bases at V and 8 bases at J, with 15 bases in the middle. CDR1 and CDR2 from the germline V gene are SGHRS and YFSETQ. In DNA form, the CDR3 reads TGCGCCAGCACCCAGACAGGCGGACATGAGCAGTTCTTC. This encodes CASTQTGGHEQFF. Variable domain in full (rest from reference TRBV5-1 and TRBJ2-1): KAGVTQTPRYLIKTRGQQVTLSCSPISGHRSVSWYQQTPGQGLQFLFEYFSETQRNKGNFPGRFSGRQFSNSRSEMNVSTLELGDSALYLCASTQTGGHEQFFGPGTRLTVL.

In its sample, this clonotype was seen many times. The chain recombines TRBV12-3 or TRBV12-4 with TRBJ1-2; TRBD1 aligns across 8 bases. There are 13 residues in the CDR3. Losses at the gene ends were 8 bases for V and 8 bases for J; bases not matched to a gene: 10. CDR3 loop: CASLSGTGVGYTF. CDR3 sequence (DNA): TGTGCCAGCCTATCCGGGACAGGAGTCGGCTACACCTTC.

The chain recombines TRBV15 with TRBJ1-4; D gene uncertain. Germline V gene data show CDR1 as LNHNV and CDR2 as YYDKDF (reference sequence). The CDR3 spans 15 residues. V was shortened by 0 bases and J by 7 bases, with 12 bases between the two germline ends. Here the CDR3 reads CATSRESSAGEKLFF. The CDR3 DNA reads as TGTGCCACCAGCAGAGAGAGTAGCGCGGGTGAAAAACTGTTTTTT.

V is TRBV11-2 and J is TRBJ2-1, with TRBD1 matching 7 bases. The CDR3 spans 15 residues. Germline V gene lookup returns CDR1 SGHAT and CDR2 FQNNGV. V trimming: 3 bases; J trimming: 5 bases; junction bases outside the gene matches: 7. CDR3 nucleotides: TGTGCCAGCAGCTTGGACAGGAGCCTACACAATGAGCAGTTCTTC. Its protein is CASSLDRSLHNEQFF.

This clonotype was counted a few times. The J gene is TRBJ1-2, the V gene TRBV9; TRBD1 matches 10 bases. This CDR3 contains 16 residues. Germline V gene data show CDR1 as SGDLS and CDR2 as YYNGEE. The V and J ends lost 4 bases and 6 bases, in that order; junction bases with no gene match: 12. CDR3 amino acids: CASSFRPSGTGDGYTF. DNA for the CDR3: TGTGCCAGCAGCTTCCGTCCTTCCGGGACAGGGGATGGCTACACCTTC.

The chain uses TRBV7-6 and TRBJ1-1; D unclear. This CDR3 spans 14 amino acids. CDR1 is SGHVS and CDR2 is FNYEAQ in the germline V gene. Trimming took off 4 bases at V and 1 base at J, with 10 bases between the two ends. For the CDR3, the DNA is TGTGCCAGCAGCTCCTGGGAGCAGAACACTGAAGCTTTCTTT. As protein: CASSSWEQNTEAFF.

This rearrangement joins TRBV20-1 to TRBJ2-7, with TRBD2 matching over 13 bases. CDR3 length: 14 residues. The J segment lost 2 bases and the V segment lost 5 bases, leaving 3 bases of the junction unmatched. The germline gives CDR1 DFQATT, CDR2 SNEGSKA (reference sequence). CDR3 bases: TGCAGTGCTTGCGGGACTAGCGGGGCCTACGAGCAGTACTTC. This codes for CSACGTSGAYEQYF.

This clonotype was seen only a few times. V is TRBV4-1 and J is TRBJ2-1; D is possibly TRBD1 (5 bases). The V gene lost 1 base and the J gene lost 4 bases, with 11 bases spanning the gap. The CDR3 loop spans 15 amino acids. Germline V gene lookup returns CDR1 MGHRA and CDR2 YSYEKL. Here the CDR3 DNA reads TGCGCCAGCAGCCAAGGGGGCATGGTGTACAATGAGCAGTTCTTC. The encoded protein is CASSQGGMVYNEQFF.

A few counts support this clonotype. The V gene is TRBV20-1, the J gene TRBJ1-1; D is perhaps TRBD1 (5 bases). Germline-derived CDR1 and CDR2 are DFQATT and SNEGSKA (reference sequence). The CDR3 totals 17 residues. The ends were cut back, 0 bases at V and 1 base at J, with 18 bases in the middle. The CDR3 here is CSARDRQGGAGNTEAFF. The DNA for the CDR3 is TGCAGTGCTAGAGATCGGCAGGGAGGGGCTGGGAACACTGAAGCTTTCTTT.

This clonotype was counted at least ten times. The V gene is TRBV20-1, the J gene TRBJ2-5; 10 nucleotides line up with TRBD2. V dropped 0 bases and J dropped 6; count of bases not matched to a gene: 10. Germline CDR1 reads DFQATT; CDR2 reads SNEGSKA (reference sequence). The CDR3 extends over 16 amino acids. DNA of the CDR3: TGCAGTGCTAGAGATTCCCTAGCGGGAGTTGTGAAGACCCAGTACTTC. Translation: CSARDSLAGVVKTQYF.

The V and J genes are TRBV20-1 and TRBJ2-4, with D possibly matching TRBD2 (7 bases). The end of the DNA fits TRBJ2-7 better, so the J call may be wrong. This CDR3 contains 16 residues. The germline V gene has CDR1 DFQATT and CDR2 SNEGSKA (reference sequence). CDR3 residues: CSARVGRGGTDYEQYF. CDR3 nucleotide sequence: TGCAGTGCTAGAGTTGGAAGGGGGGGTACGGATTACGAGCAGTACTTC.

CDR3 coding DNA: TGTGCCAGCAGGGAGGGACTAGCGGCCTACGAGCAGTACTTC. Its protein product is CASREGLAAYEQYF. The rearrangement links TRBV28 to TRBJ2-7, with 11 bases aligning to TRBD2. The CDR3 extends over 14 amino acids. V was clipped by 6 bases and J by 2 bases; unmatched bases: 3. The germline V gene encodes CDR1 MDHEN and CDR2 SYDVKM. Full variable domain (remainder filled in from reference TRBV28 and TRBJ2-7): DVKVTQSSRYLVKRTGEKVFLECVQDMDHENMFWYRQDPGLGLRLIYFSYDVKMKEKGDIPEGYSVSREKKERFSLILESASTNQTSMYLCASREGLAAYEQYFGPGTRLTVT.

The V call is TRBV24-1, the J call TRBJ2-1; unclear D gene. Germline V gives CDR1 KGHDR, CDR2 SFDVKD. This CDR3 has 16 residues. V dropped 0 bases and J dropped 5 bases, with 13 bases sitting between them. This chain's CDR3 is CATSDLRVGLNNEQFF. CDR3 bases: TGTGCCACCAGTGATTTGAGAGTCGGGCTAAACAATGAGCAGTTCTTC.